These 2 T cell receptor beta chains came from one sample sequenced in a study of beta chain features in type 1 diabetes (dated by TCRdb to 2016 to 2019). Study-wide conclusions, independent of this receptor: In all four CD4+ subsets, TCRB CDR3 length was moderately but significantly shorter in type 1 diabetes patients.

The library was built by means of the immunoSEQ multiplex PCR assay. The High Capacity cDNA Reverse Transcription Kit was used to reverse transcribe all of the isolated RNA, meaning that expressed TCRB transcripts were what got sequenced. Sourced from immuneACCESS, this table was stored by TCRdb with only in-frame sequences that have V and J called. A share of the clones is absent; for the studies checked, an unresolved V gene accounts for under half, and the remainder has no known explanation. Recorded for this sample are more than 300,000 clones; about 10% of them occurred a single time. The top ten constitute about 0.63% of the sample. Their cognate antigens are unknown. Sequenced: central memory CD4+ T cells from blood. These receptors all come from a man in his thirties or forties with type 1 diabetes.

V usage is TRBV7-3 and J usage is TRBJ2-1; TRBD2 agrees at 7 bases. The CDR3 totals 16 residues. V was pared by 2 bases and J by 2 bases, with 6 bases of the junction left unmatched. The germline V gene has CDR1 SGHTA and CDR2 FQGTGA. The CDR3, as DNA: TGTGCCAGCAGCTTAGAGTCGACTAGCCCCTACAATGAGCAGTTCTTC. Residues: CASSLESTSPYNEQFF. Together with reference TRBV7-3 and TRBJ2-1, the CDR3 gives the full variable domain: GAGVSQTPSNKVTEKGKYVELRCDPISGHTALYWYRQSLGQGPEFLIYFQGTGAADDSGLPNDRFFAVRPEGSVSTLKIQRTERGDSAVYLCASSLESTSPYNEQFFGPGTRLTVL.

This clone was detected ten times or more. The chain has TRBV7-2 and TRBJ1-5; D unresolved. The V end lost 2 bases, the J end lost 7 bases, and 9 bases lay between the germline ends. Per germline, CDR1 SGHTA and CDR2 FQGNSA. CDR3 length: 13 amino acids. The CDR3 region is CASSLRSLQPQHF. The CDR3 bases are TGTGCCAGCAGCTTAAGGTCTCTGCAGCCCCAGCATTTT.